These 20 T cell receptor beta chains share one sample of origin, sequenced in a study of blood T cell repertoires in COVID-19. Here immunoSEQ multiplex PCR was the method, and the copy in TCRdb shows in-frame clones only, minus some. The repertoire holds fewer than 450,000 clones, approximately 88% seen once, with around 13% in the top ten. Material for sequencing was peripheral blood. Receptor source: a woman aged 50 to 60 with COVID-19, enrolled during active disease.

This clone came up a few times. The chain uses TRBV4-1 and TRBJ1-5; the D is unclear. This CDR3 region has 16 residues. Germline CDR1 MGHRA, CDR2 YSYEKL. V dropped 1 base and J dropped 2 bases, with 12 bases sitting between them. CDR3 coding DNA: TGCGCCAGCAGCCAAGTTGGGCCCTATGGCAATCAGCCCCAGCATTTT. Its translation: CASSQVGPYGNQPQHF.

The CDR3 is CASSPPRGGGRYEQYF. The CDR3 DNA is TGTGCCAGCAGCCCCCCAAGGGGCGGGGGGAGATACGAGCAGTACTTC. The chain recombines TRBV3-1 (or the pseudogene TRBV3-2) with TRBJ2-7; 8 nucleotides line up with TRBD2. This CDR3 spans 16 amino acids. Germline loops: CDR1 LGHDT, CDR2 YNNKEL (reference sequence). The trim removed 4 bases at V and 4 bases at J, leaving 12 bases unmatched.

The V and J genes are TRBV5-5 and TRBJ1-5; D perhaps matches TRBD1 (5 bases). The ends were cut back, 1 base at V and 5 bases at J, with 7 bases in the middle. CDR3 length equals 13 residues. Germline CDR1 and CDR2: SGHKS and YYEKEE (reference sequence). CDR3 coding DNA: TGTGCCAGCAGCTTGTCGACAGATCAGCCCCAGCATTTT. Its protein product is CASSLSTDQPQHF. The full variable domain, completed using reference TRBV5-5 and TRBJ1-5, is DAGVTQSPTHLIKTRGQQVTLRCSPISGHKSVSWYQQVLGQGPQFIFQYYEKEERGRGNFPDRFSARQFPNYSSELNVNALLLGDSALYLCASSLSTDQPQHFGDGTRLSIL.

The chain carries TRBV29-1 and TRBJ2-7, with a possible D match to TRBD1 (7 bases). CDR3 length equals 12 residues. Trimming removed 7 bases from V and 6 bases from J, with 16 bases in between. Looked up from germline, CDR1 is SQVTM and CDR2 is ANQGSEA. Here the CDR3 reads CSANQGGGEQYF. The CDR3 bases are TGCAGCGCAAATCAGGGGGGTGGCGAGCAGTACTTC.

In nucleotides, the CDR3 is TGTGCCATCAGTCTTACCCCTTTACTAGCGGGGGGCCCTCGAGCCCAGTACTTC. It is translated as CAISLTPLLAGGPRAQYF. The rearrangement links TRBV10-3 to TRBJ2-5, with 12 bases lining up with TRBD2. Germline trimming cut 5 bases from V and 9 bases from J; bases unmatched to any gene: 19. CDR1 is ENHRY, CDR2 SYGVKD, per germline. The CDR3 totals 18 residues.

This clone was recorded once. The junction departs from the called germline gene at one end, perhaps through a read error. The chain links TRBV6-5 to TRBJ1-1; TRBD1 matches 8 bases. The CDR3 is 16 residues long. Germline-derived CDR1 and CDR2 are MNHEY and SVGAGI. CDR3 sequence (DNA): TGTGCCAGCAGTTACTACGCGGACAGGGTGAATACTGAAGCTTTCTTT. Its protein is CASSYYADRVNTEAFF.

This clone was counted only a few times. The chain is built from TRBV5-1 and TRBJ2-1; 14 nucleotides agree with TRBD2. J was trimmed by 8 bases and V by 2 bases; bases with no gene match: 6. This CDR3 is built from 16 residues. In germline, CDR1 is SGHRS, CDR2 YFSETQ. The CDR3 DNA reads TGCGCCAGCAGCTTCCTGGGACTAGCGGGGGTGGATGAGCAGTTCTTC. Protein sequence: CASSFLGLAGVDEQFF.

This chain connects TRBV29-1 to TRBJ1-1; D gene ambiguous. CDR1 is SQVTM, CDR2 ANQGSEA, per germline. CDR3 size: 13 residues. Trimming took off 6 bases at V and 3 bases at J, with 14 bases between the two ends. CDR3 sequence (DNA): TGCAGCGTCTCAACTCTCCGGGACACTGAAGCTTTCTTT. This codes for CSVSTLRDTEAFF.

The chain couples TRBV9 to TRBJ2-7, with a weak D call TRBD1 (5 bases). V shed 0 bases and J shed 2 bases, with 9 bases lying between them. CDR1 is SGDLS, CDR2 YYNGEE, per germline. This CDR3 is 14 amino acids long. The CDR3 DNA reads TGTGCCAGCAGCGTAGAGGGGCGACCCTACGAGCAGTACTTC. Its protein is CASSVEGRPYEQYF.

This chain joins TRBV5-4 and TRBJ2-3, with a weak D call TRBD2 (6 bases). V dropped 3 bases and J dropped 6 bases, with 17 bases sitting between them. The CDR3 contains 15 residues. Germline loops: CDR1 SGHNT, CDR2 YYREEE (reference sequence). The CDR3 loop is CASSSGADREDTQYF. CDR3 in DNA: TGTGCCAGCAGCTCCGGGGCTGATCGGGAGGATACGCAGTATTTT.

Turning to this clone: The same CDR3 is also encoded by other DNA sequences in this sample. The chain carries TRBV6-5 and TRBJ2-7; TRBD1 aligns across 7 bases. The CDR3 runs to 14 residues. Germline loops: CDR1 MNHEY, CDR2 SVGAGI. The V segment lost 5 bases and the J segment 0 bases; nucleotides outside the gene matches: 4. The CDR3 DNA reads as TGTGCCAGCAGTAGACAGGGAAGCTCCTACGAGCAGTACTTC. Protein: CASSRQGSSYEQYF.

This chain links TRBV4-2 with TRBJ1-6; D gene uncertain. Trimming left V 0 bases short and J 10 bases short, with 10 bases between. The CDR3 sequence is 14 residues long. The germline V gene encodes CDR1 LGHNA and CDR2 YNFKEQ. This CDR3 is CASSQDGPISPLHF. DNA for the CDR3: TGTGCCAGCAGCCAAGATGGGCCCATCTCACCCCTCCACTTT.

In its sample, this clone was seen once. The CDR3 protein is CASSESPGQVMYEQYF. As DNA, the CDR3 is TGTGCCAGCAGTGAGAGCCCAGGACAGGTCATGTACGAGCAGTACTTC. The gene calls are TRBV6-4 and TRBJ2-7, with 7 positions matching TRBD1. V lost 3 bases to trimming and J lost 4 bases; unmatched junction nucleotides: 12. CDR1 is MRHNA, CDR2 SNTAGT, per germline. This CDR3 spans 16 amino acids.

V is TRBV7-9 and J is TRBJ1-2, with TRBD1 identical over 7 bases. CDR1 and CDR2 from the germline V gene are SEHNR and FQNEAQ (reference sequence). CDR3 length: 15 residues. V trimming: 5 bases; J trimming: 1 base; junction bases outside the gene matches: 7. The CDR3 protein is CASSTHRGDNYGYTF. The CDR3 coding sequence is TGTGCCAGCAGCACTCACAGGGGCGATAACTATGGCTACACCTTC.

The chain uses TRBV5-1 and TRBJ2-1, with D unresolved. CDR3 length: 13 residues. V gave up 4 bases and J gave up 8 bases, with 13 bases separating them. From germline, CDR1 is SGHRS and CDR2 YFSETQ. The CDR3 DNA is TGCGCCAGCAGCCTGACTGCATTCGATGAGCAGTTCTTC. Its protein is CASSLTAFDEQFF. Filled out from reference TRBV5-1 and TRBJ2-1, the complete variable domain reads KAGVTQTPRYLIKTRGQQVTLSCSPISGHRSVSWYQQTPGQGLQFLFEYFSETQRNKGNFPGRFSGRQFSNSRSEMNVSTLELGDSALYLCASSLTAFDEQFFGPGTRLTVL.

Written as DNA, the CDR3 is TGCACCAGCAGCCAAGCACAGCCCCAGCATTTT. Protein sequence: CTSSQAQPQHF. The chain joins TRBV1 to TRBJ1-5; the table calls TRBD1, which could not be checked here. TRBV1 is a pseudogene. The CDR3 has 11 amino acids.

The V gene is TRBV7-3, the J gene TRBJ2-6, with a tentative D call TRBD1 (5 bases). This CDR3 has 15 amino acids. The V gene lost 2 bases and the J gene lost 4 bases, with 9 bases spanning the gap. Germline CDR1 SGHTA, CDR2 FQGTGA. In DNA, the CDR3 is TGTGCCAGCAGCTTAGACAGCTCAGGGGCCAACGTCCTGACTTTC. Translation: CASSLDSSGANVLTF.

The chain combines TRBV28 with TRBJ1-1, with TRBD1 matching 9 bases. V gave up 2 bases and J gave up 5 bases; unmatched junction bases: 12. The CDR3 is 17 amino acids. Germline CDR1 and CDR2: MDHEN and SYDVKM. The CDR3 DNA follows: TGTGCCAGCAGTTTAGGGGGGACAGGGCATGGATGGACTGAAGCTTTCTTT. This encodes CASSLGGTGHGWTEAFF. The variable domain in full, with the rest retrieved from reference TRBV28 and TRBJ1-1, is DVKVTQSSRYLVKRTGEKVFLECVQDMDHENMFWYRQDPGLGLRLIYFSYDVKMKEKGDIPEGYSVSREKKERFSLILESASTNQTSMYLCASSLGGTGHGWTEAFFGQGTRLTVV.

In this sample, this clone turned up once. V usage is TRBV10-3 and J usage is TRBJ1-2; 7 nucleotides align to TRBD1. V lost 3 bases to trimming and J lost 2 bases; unmatched junction nucleotides: 12. In germline, CDR1 is ENHRY, CDR2 SYGVKD. The CDR3 length is 17 residues. The CDR3 coding sequence is TGTGCCATCAGTGACCCCGTGACAGGGAATCCCAACTATGGCTACACCTTC. Translated, it gives CAISDPVTGNPNYGYTF.

The chain carries TRBV3-1 (or the pseudogene TRBV3-2) and TRBJ2-3, with D hard to call. CDR3 length: 15 amino acids. Germline V gene data show CDR1 as LGHDT and CDR2 as YNNKEL (reference sequence). With 4 bases removed from V and 3 bases from J, the gap between germline ends came to 14 bases. CDR3 in DNA: TGTGCCAGCAGCCCGGAGCTTCTTCCAACAGATACGCAGTATTTT. Residues: CASSPELLPTDTQYF.